These T cell receptor beta chains were read from a single sample in a study of immune cell composition in non-small cell lung cancer. Data came from immunoSEQ multiplex PCR; TCRdb stores just in-frame clones and leaves some out. The table shows around 7,300 clones, with around four fifths occurring only once. The sequencing sample was made of non-adjacent lung tissue. The source of these receptors is a human donor with non-small cell lung cancer. CDR3s include the opening cysteine and the closing phenylalanine or tryptophan. The D gene is left open where the match is weak. Not every row has a clone size; where given, it reads once, few, many or a size class.

TRBV5-6	TRBJ1-4	TRBD1	NA	TGTGCCAGCAGCTTGAGGGGGCTGAATGAAAAACTGTTTTTT	CASSLRGLNEKLFF
TRBV30	TRBJ1-5	NA	NA	TGTGCCTGGAAAGGGGGGAATAGCAATCAGCCCCAGCATTTT	CAWKGGNSNQPQHF
TRBV6-6	TRBJ2-2	NA	NA	TGTGCCAGCAGTAGGACAGACACCGGGGAGCTGTTTTTT	CASSRTDTGELFF
TRBV5-1	TRBJ2-2	NA	NA	TGCGCCAGCAGCTTGGGAGAAGGGGAGGTCGGGGAGCTGTTTTTT	CASSLGEGEVGELFF
TRBV4-3	TRBJ1-1	NA	once	TGCGCCAGCAGCTCCCGGCCAGGGAACACTGAAGCTTTCTTT	CASSSRPGNTEAFF
TRBV4-3	TRBJ1-1	NA	NA	TGCGCCAGCAGCCAAGAAGGGGTAGGGGGAAGAATGAACACTGAAGCTTTCTTT	CASSQEGVGGRMNTEAFF
TRBV5-6	TRBJ2-5	TRBD1	NA	TGTGCCAGCAGCGTAAGGGACAGGGCGGCCCAGTACTTC	CASSVRDRAAQYF
TRBV4-2	TRBJ1-2	NA	NA	TGTGCCAGCAGCCAAATCAAAGGGGGAGCTAACTATGGCTACACCTTC	CASSQIKGGANYGYTF
TRBV9	TRBJ2-5	NA	NA	TGTGCCAGCAGCACAGGGGGACTAGCAGGCGAGACCCAGTACTTC	CASSTGGLAGETQYF
TRBV5-1	TRBJ2-1	TRBD2	NA	TGCGCCAGCAGCCCGGGACTAGCGGGTTTAAATGAGCAGTTCTTC	CASSPGLAGLNEQFF
TRBV28	TRBJ1-6	NA	NA	TGTGCCAGCAGTCCACCGACGGTGAATAATTCACCCCTCCACTTT	CASSPPTVNNSPLHF
TRBV6-6	TRBJ1-2	NA	NA	TGTGCCAGCAGCCCCGGCGTGGGAGCTGGTTGGTATGGCTACACCTTC	CASSPGVGAGWYGYTF
TRBV7-9	TRBJ2-1	TRBD1	NA	TGTGCCAGCAGTTCCCCCAGGGGGCCCTACAATGAGCAGTTCTTC	CASSSPRGPYNEQFF
TRBV6-6	TRBJ2-1	TRBD2	NA	TGTGCCAGCAGTTATAGGACTAGCGGGTCGGATGAGCAGTTCTTC	CASSYRTSGSDEQFF
TRBV19	TRBJ2-7	NA	NA	TGTGCCAGTAGTATTCCTAGCAGTGAGCAGTACTTC	CASSIPSSEQYF
TRBV4-3	TRBJ1-2	NA	NA	TGCGCCAGCAGCCAAGGGGCCCAGGGAGCCTATGGCTACACCTTC	CASSQGAQGAYGYTF
TRBV5-6	TRBJ1-4	NA	NA	TGTGCCAGCAGCTTGTTATCGACAACTAATGAAAAACTGTTTTTT	CASSLLSTTNEKLFF
TRBV2	TRBJ2-3	TRBD1	NA	TGTGCCAGCAAAGAAGACAGGGTGGAAGATACGCAGTATTTT	CASKEDRVEDTQYF
TRBV4-2	TRBJ2-5	NA	NA	TGTGCCAGCAGCCAAATTTGGGGGGGGGCAGAGACCCAGTACTTC	CASSQIWGGAETQYF
TRBV6-5	TRBJ1-1	TRBD1	NA	TGTGCCAGTCGACAGGGCACTGAAGCTTTCTTT	CASRQGTEAFF
TRBV28	TRBJ1-2	TRBD1	NA	TGTGCCAGCAGTTTTATTCCGGGACAGGGGCAATATGGCTACACCTTC	CASSFIPGQGQYGYTF
TRBV6-4	TRBJ1-6	NA	large	TGTGCCAGCAGCCCGGGCGGGCTTGGAAATTCACCCCTCCACTTT	CASSPGGLGNSPLHF
TRBV7-8	TRBJ2-2	TRBD1	once	TGTGCCAGCAGCTTAAGGACAGGGGGTTTTAACACCGGGGAGCTGTTTTTT	CASSLRTGGFNTGELFF
TRBV30	TRBJ1-5	NA	NA	TGTGCCTGGAGTCCTGGACAGTGGAATCAGCCCCAGCATTTT	CAWSPGQWNQPQHF
TRBV21-1	TRBJ1-5	NA	NA	TGTGCCAGCAGCACCTCACAGGGGCGCAATCAGCCCCAGCATTTT	CASSTSQGRNQPQHF
TRBV18	TRBJ2-5	TRBD2	NA	TGTGCCAGCTCACCACCGGAGCGGGGGGGTTTTGAGACCCAGTACTTC	CASSPPERGGFETQYF
TRBV5-6	TRBJ2-7	TRBD1	NA	TGTGCCAGCAGCTCGGACAGGGGCTACGAGCAGTACTTC	CASSSDRGYEQYF
TRBV7-2	TRBJ1-6	NA	few	TGTGCCAGCAGTTCGTTGGGGAATTCACCCCTCCACTTT	CASSSLGNSPLHF
TRBV6-4	TRBJ2-3	NA	NA	TGTGCCAGCAGTGACGGGGGGGCCACAGATACGCAGTATTTT	CASSDGGATDTQYF
TRBV19	TRBJ1-6	NA	once	TGTGCCAGTAGTTCACGGACAGATTCACCCCTCCACTTT	CASSSRTDSPLHF
TRBV7-6	TRBJ1-6	TRBD1	NA	TGTGCCAGCAGCTTAAATGGGGACAGGGGGAATTCACCCCTCCACTTT	CASSLNGDRGNSPLHF
TRBV6-6	TRBJ1-4	TRBD1	once	TGTGCCAGCAGGGGACAGGGGGGAGTCGTTAATGAAAAACTGTTTTTT	CASRGQGGVVNEKLFF
TRBV28	TRBJ1-5	NA	NA	TGTGCCAGCAGTCCTGCCCTCGACGGTCAGCCCCAGCATTTT	CASSPALDGQPQHF
TRBV5-1	TRBJ1-2	NA	NA	TGCGCCAGCAGCCGTAAGATTTCCGAGGGGACCTCAAACTATGGCTACACCTTC	CASSRKISEGTSNYGYTF
TRBV7-1	TRBJ1-5	NA	NA	TGTGCCAGCAGCGGGACGCAGGGGCTGGGAAATCAGCCCCAGCATTTT	CASSGTQGLGNQPQHF
TRBV15	TRBJ1-1	NA	NA	TGTGCCACCAGCAGGGTCGGGAACACTGAAGCTTTCTTT	CATSRVGNTEAFF
TRBV9	TRBJ1-2	NA	NA	TGTGCCAGCAGCCCTCAACCGGAGGGTTCCGGCTACACCTTC	CASSPQPEGSGYTF
TRBV7-2	TRBJ2-3	TRBD2	NA	TGTGCCAGCAGCTTAGTGATAGCGGGGGGGCTGGATACGCAGTATTTT	CASSLVIAGGLDTQYF
TRBV29-1	TRBJ1-2	NA	NA	TGCAGCGTTGAACAACTCACCCCTAACTATGGCTACACCTTC	CSVEQLTPNYGYTF
TRBV6-1	TRBJ1-6	NA	NA	TGTGCCAGCAGTGAAGCAGACAGGTCACCCCTCCACTTT	CASSEADRSPLHF
TRBV14	TRBJ2-1	NA	few	TGTGCCAGCAGGGGGGTCGGGGGAACGAATGAGCAGTTCTTC	CASRGVGGTNEQFF
TRBV6-1	TRBJ1-2	NA	NA	TGTGCCAGCAGGTTCAGAGCCGTGCATAACTATGGCTACACCTTC	CASRFRAVHNYGYTF
TRBV14	TRBJ2-1	NA	NA	TGTGCCAGCAGCCAAGGTCAGCCCCTAGGCTCCTACAATGAGCAGTTCTTC	CASSQGQPLGSYNEQFF
TRBV7-9	TRBJ2-3	NA	few	TGTGCCAGCAGCTTAGTTAGTTGGGAGAGCACAGATACGCAGTATTTT	CASSLVSWESTDTQYF
TRBV2	TRBJ1-1	NA	NA	TGTGCCAGCTCTGAAGAGGGGGAAACTGAAGCTTTCTTT	CASSEEGETEAFF
TRBV7-6	TRBJ1-1	NA	NA	TGTGCCAGCAGGGCCAGGGTGAACACTGAAGCTTTCTTT	CASRARVNTEAFF
TRBV9	TRBJ2-7	NA	NA	TGTGCCAGCAGCGTACGCGAGCAGTACTTC	CASSVREQYF
TRBV2	TRBJ2-7	TRBD1	NA	TGTGCCAGCAGTGAATGGGCAGGGGGCTACGAGCAGTACTTC	CASSEWAGGYEQYF